The source of this T cell receptor beta chain is a study of cytomegalovirus exposure and HLA in healthy donors. Across the study: The approximately 120 validation repertoires and the approximately 640 first-cohort repertoires shared a platform, a later analysis reported.

Sequenced by immunoSEQ multiplex PCR; TCRdb stores in-frame clones only, minus some. The sample consists of tens of thousands of clones, roughly 93% of them appearing once. Notes on this clone: As yet, its antigen is unknown.

Germline CDR1 and CDR2: MDHEN and SYDVKM. This CDR3 is 15 amino acids long. V lost 8 bases to trimming and J lost 1 base, with 17 bases between them. Study findings and constraints: A few chains linked to CMV were shown in vitro to be specific for CMV antigens. The finding came from a later analysis; first-cohort TCR clusters tended to co-occur in the 95 to 150 validation repertoires. Among TCR beta chains, those listed as cytomegalovirus-associated numbered approximately 150.

This rearrangement joins TRBV28 to TRBJ1-1; D is ambiguous. Sequencing input: PBMCs. This clonotype was sampled from a woman aged 30 to 39 in good health and CMV-seronegative. CDR3 DNA sequence: TGTGCCAGCGGGAGAAACCAAGGCTGGAACACTGAAGCTTTCTTT. Residues: CASGRNQGWNTEAFF. The variable domain in full, with the rest retrieved from reference TRBV28 and TRBJ1-1, is DVKVTQSSRYLVKRTGEKVFLECVQDMDHENMFWYRQDPGLGLRLIYFSYDVKMKEKGDIPEGYSVSREKKERFSLILESASTNQTSMYLCASGRNQGWNTEAFFGQGTRLTVV.